The 14 T cell receptor beta chains below were found in one sample sequenced in a study of T cells after yellow fever vaccination. MiXCR, applied by TCRdb to the 5' RACE reads, yields one record per CDR3 protein. This table has about 320,000 distinct CDR3 sequences, around 4.4% appearing once. The material was PBMCs, obtained 15 days after the yellow fever booster vaccination. Receptors originate from a man between 18 and 29 years old who received the YFV17D yellow fever vaccine.

This clonotype was picked up a small number of times. The chain employs TRBV24-1 and TRBJ2-7; D is unresolved. The V gene lost 7 bases and the J gene lost 0 bases, with 21 bases spanning the gap. The germline V gene encodes CDR1 KGHDR and CDR2 SFDVKD. CDR3 size: 17 residues. This CDR3 is CATRPTDERSSSYEQYF. DNA for the CDR3: TGTGCCACCAGGCCAACAGATGAAAGATCGAGCTCCTACGAGCAGTACTTC.

There are many counts of this clonotype. This chain connects TRBV4-1 to TRBJ1-4; no clear D gene. With 6 bases removed from V and 8 bases from J, the gap between germline ends came to 13 bases. CDR1 MGHRA and CDR2 YSYEKL come from the germline V gene. There are 13 residues in the CDR3. The CDR3 here is CASSQTTGEKLFF. In DNA, the CDR3 is TGCGCCAGCAGTCAGACGACGGGAGAAAAACTGTTTTTT.

The gene calls are TRBV6-4 and TRBJ2-2, with D tentatively TRBD1 or TRBD2 (5 bases each). V was trimmed by 0 bases and J by 3 bases, leaving 8 bases between them. Germline loops: CDR1 MRHNA, CDR2 SNTAGT. The CDR3 consists of 15 residues. CDR3 amino acids: CASSDSGVDTGELFF. The CDR3 region has the DNA TGTGCCAGCAGTGACTCGGGGGTCGACACCGGGGAGCTGTTTTTT.

This clonotype has ten or more counts. The J gene is TRBJ2-5, the V gene TRBV7-9; D gene ambiguous. Germline-derived CDR1 and CDR2 are SEHNR and FQNEAQ (reference sequence). This CDR3 has 13 residues. With 7 bases removed from V and 7 bases from J, the gap between germline ends came to 16 bases. The chain's CDR3 is CASINLPGATQYF. The DNA for the CDR3 is TGTGCCAGCATCAATCTACCCGGAGCGACCCAGTACTTC.

This clonotype was found a few times. The J gene is TRBJ2-2, the V gene TRBV7-9, with D possibly called TRBD1 or TRBD2 (6 bases each). Germline CDR1 SEHNR, CDR2 FQNEAQ (reference sequence). The V gene lost 5 bases and the J gene lost 0 bases, with 16 bases spanning the gap. This CDR3 has 17 amino acids. CDR3 bases: TGTGCCAGCAGCCTCGCTCGCGGGACAACGAACACCGGGGAGCTGTTTTTT. This codes for CASSLARGTTNTGELFF.

The CDR3 sequence is CASSLQGADEAFF. As DNA, the CDR3 is TGTGCCAGCAGTTTACAGGGGGCCGATGAAGCTTTCTTT. The gene calls are TRBV27 and TRBJ1-1; 8 nucleotides agree with TRBD1. Germline V gives CDR1 MNHEY, CDR2 SMNVEV (reference sequence). The CDR3 totals 13 residues. Trimming cost V 2 bases and J 7 bases; bases outside gene matches: 3.

This clonotype came up many times. The chain recombines TRBV4-1 with TRBJ1-2, with D tentatively TRBD1 (5 bases). CDR3 length equals 13 residues. The V and J ends lost 4 bases and 7 bases respectively, with 13 bases between them. Germline V CDR1 and CDR2: MGHRA, YSYEKL. The CDR3 loop is CASSLSGTGGYTF. CDR3 DNA: TGCGCCAGCAGCCTCTCAGGGACCGGTGGCTACACCTTC.

The V call is TRBV20-1, the J call TRBJ2-3; the D is unclear. The CDR3 has 12 residues. Germline CDR1 reads DFQATT; CDR2 reads SNEGSKA (reference sequence). The V end lost 3 bases, the J end lost 0 bases, and 4 bases lay between the germline ends. DNA of the CDR3: TGCAGTGCTAGCATTAGCACAGATACGCAGTATTTT. It is translated as CSASISTDTQYF.

This clonotype was found many times. The chain couples TRBV20-1 to TRBJ2-5; 15 nucleotides match TRBD2. V lost 3 bases, J lost 3 bases, and 11 bases stayed unmatched. CDR1 and CDR2 from the germline V gene are DFQATT and SNEGSKA (reference sequence). CDR3 length equals 18 residues. The CDR3 DNA reads as TGCAGTGCTAGCCCCCCCGGACTAGCGGGGGGGCGTGAAGAGACCCAGTACTTC. The encoded protein is CSASPPGLAGGREETQYF.

The chain carries TRBV4-3 and TRBJ2-4; D perhaps matches TRBD2 (5 bases). Germline-derived CDR1 and CDR2 are LGHNA and YSLEER. Trimming shortened V by 0 bases and J by 1 base, and 16 bases separated the two germline ends. The CDR3 is made up of 18 amino acids. CDR3 residues: CASSQDRVGRGAKNIQYF. The CDR3 DNA follows: TGCGCCAGCAGCCAAGATCGGGTAGGCAGAGGGGCCAAAAACATTCAGTACTTC.

This clonotype was recorded many times. The chain joins TRBV5-1 to TRBJ2-2; D gene unclear. CDR3 size: 14 residues. Germline values: CDR1 SGHRS, CDR2 YFSETQ. The germline V and J ends were trimmed by 4 bases and 1 base, with 8 bases remaining between them. In DNA form, the CDR3 reads TGCGCCAGCAGCCCCCGCGGGAACACCGGGGAGCTGTTTTTT. Amino acid sequence: CASSPRGNTGELFF.

This clonotype has at least ten counts. This sequence joins TRBV9 and TRBJ2-2, with D possibly matching TRBD1 (6 bases). Trimming removed 7 bases at V and 5 bases at J, with 15 bases between. From germline, CDR1 is SGDLS and CDR2 YYNGEE. The CDR3 extends over 14 amino acids. CDR3 loop: CASGGRAVTGELFF. CDR3 in DNA: TGTGCCAGCGGGGGCAGGGCTGTGACCGGGGAGCTGTTTTTT. Full variable domain (remainder filled in from reference TRBV9 and TRBJ2-2): DSGVTQTPKHLITATGQRVTLRCSPRSGDLSVYWYQQSLDQGLQFLIQYYNGEERAKGNILERFSAQQFPDLHSELNLSSLELGDSALYFCASGGRAVTGELFFGEGSRLTVL.

This clonotype has a handful of counts. The chain couples TRBV29-1 to TRBJ2-7, with D possibly being TRBD1 (6 bases). V was trimmed by 4 bases and J by 0 bases, leaving 16 bases between them. Germline loops: CDR1 SQVTM, CDR2 ANQGSEA. The CDR3 is 15 residues long. CDR3 protein: CSVVWGDRSSYEQYF. The CDR3 DNA follows: TGCAGCGTTGTGTGGGGTGACAGGAGCTCCTACGAGCAGTACTTC.

This clonotype was seen only a few times. The DNA of the CDR3 is TGTGCCACCGGACCGTCACAGGAGGAGACCCAGTACTTC. Its translation: CATGPSQEETQYF. The J gene is TRBJ2-5, the V gene TRBV7-2, with D perhaps TRBD1 (5 bases). The CDR3 covers 13 residues. V dropped 10 bases and J dropped 5 bases, with 17 bases sitting between them. Germline loops: CDR1 SGHTA, CDR2 FQGNSA.